The clone carrying this T cell receptor beta chain was counted between two and nine times. What it recognizes is unknown. There were healthy Caucasian individuals from Russia, aged 6 to 90, serving as donors. The sample belongs to a study of blood T cells in healthy people across ages. Regarding the study as a whole: Researchers judged that diversity estimates from one million T cells fell short of true values.

The CDR3 contains 14 residues. The V gene end was trimmed by 6 bases and the J gene end by 4 bases; junction bases not matched to a gene: 8. The germline V gene encodes CDR1 MNHEY and CDR2 SVGAGI. A second PCR of 7 to 11 cycles used a sample-barcoded 5' primer and a J-beta primer mix. Each single sample gave us at least 2.5 million CDR3-containing paired-end reads. TCRdb recomputed calls from the 5' RACE reads with MiXCR, one row per CDR3 protein. Of 270,000 or so distinct CDR3 sequences in the sample, roughly 26% were seen once. The V gene is TRBV6-5, the J gene TRBJ1-2, with TRBD1 identical over 7 bases. This clonotype was sampled from a woman between 65 and 79 years old in good health. Input material: blood. CDR3 in DNA: TGTGCCAGCAGCCGGGGGGGACAGCCCTATGGCTACACCTTC. Translation: CASSRGGQPYGYTF.